The next 9 T cell receptor beta chains were all read from a single sample in a study of T cell repertoires in cytomegalovirus infection. These receptors' targets are unknown. TCRdb ran MiXCR on the reads and lists one entry per CDR3 protein. The sample contains approximately 110,000 distinct CDR3 sequences, less than 55% of which appear only once. The source material was CD8+ T cells from cultured PBMCs, sampled from culture after CMV antigen stimulation. The receptors were gathered from a human donor in good health (CMV status not recorded). Some clones in this sample may be carry-over from other donors' samples.

This clonotype was seen only a few times. The chain carries TRBV7-8 and TRBJ2-2; 7 bases line up with TRBD1. Trimming cost V 5 bases and J 4 bases; bases outside gene matches: 10. The length of the CDR3 is 16 residues. Germline V lookup: CDR1 SGHVS, CDR2 FQNEAQ. This CDR3 reads CASSTPLGTATGELFF. Written as DNA, the CDR3 is TGTGCCAGCAGCACCCCGCTCGGGACAGCCACCGGGGAGCTGTTTTTT.

The chain couples TRBV2 to TRBJ1-1; D not resolved. The germline V and J ends were trimmed by 9 bases and 0 bases, with 8 bases remaining between them. This CDR3 comprises 12 residues. Germline lookup yields CDR1 SNHLY and CDR2 FYNNEI. CDR3 residues: CASTPMNTEAFF. The CDR3 nucleotides are TGTGCCAGTACGCCAATGAACACTGAAGCTTTCTTT.

This chain joins TRBV20-1 and TRBJ1-5, with TRBD1 as a possible D gene (5 bases). From germline, CDR1 is DFQATT and CDR2 SNEGSKA (reference sequence). The CDR3 spans 15 residues. Between the trimmed V and J ends, which lost 5 bases and 4 bases, there was a span of 18 bases. The CDR3 spells CSAVHPGRPNQPQHF. The DNA for the CDR3 is TGCAGTGCTGTACACCCGGGACGGCCAAATCAGCCCCAGCATTTT.

The chain employs TRBV5-1 and TRBJ2-7; possible D gene TRBD2, 6 bases. Germline loops: CDR1 SGHRS, CDR2 YFSETQ. The CDR3 is 17 amino acids. Between the trimmed V and J ends, which lost 4 bases and 5 bases, there was a span of 25 bases. The CDR3 loop reads CASSPYGGPRGFNEQYF. The CDR3 DNA sequence: TGCGCCAGCAGCCCGTACGGTGGCCCCCGGGGGTTCAACGAGCAGTACTTC.

This clonotype was counted only a few times. This chain joins TRBV19 and TRBJ2-1, with 9 bases fitting TRBD2. Germline V gives CDR1 LNHDA, CDR2 SQIVND (reference sequence). Trimming removed 1 base from V and 6 bases from J; junction bases left unmatched: 7. This CDR3 is built from 16 residues. The CDR3 DNA reads as TGTGCCAGTAGTATAGTTCCAGCGGGGGGCCCCAATGAGCAGTTCTTC. Translated, it gives CASSIVPAGGPNEQFF.

There are a few counts of this clonotype. The rearrangement joins TRBV12-3 or TRBV12-4 to TRBJ2-7, with a weak D call TRBD1 (5 bases). Trimming took off 7 bases at V and 3 bases at J, with 16 bases between the two ends. This CDR3 is built from 14 residues. Here the CDR3 DNA reads TGTGCCAGCACCCGACGTCCAGGGTACTACGAGCAGTACTTC. Its protein product is CASTRRPGYYEQYF.

The genes are TRBV2 and TRBJ1-1, with D unclear. The CDR3 sequence is 13 residues long. Germline V CDR1 and CDR2: SNHLY, FYNNEI. The V and J ends lost 7 bases and 1 base respectively, with 10 bases between them. The CDR3 loop is CASTPRPNTEAFF. The CDR3 bases are TGTGCCAGCACGCCTCGGCCGAACACTGAAGCTTTCTTT. Full variable domain (outside the CDR3, taken from reference TRBV2 and TRBJ1-1): EPEVTQTPSHQVTQMGQEVILRCVPISNHLYFYWYRQILGQKVEFLVSFYNNEISEKSEIFDDQFSVERPDGSNFTLKIRSTKLEDSAMYFCASTPRPNTEAFFGQGTRLTVV.

This clonotype has ten or more counts. This rearrangement joins TRBV7-9 to TRBJ1-2; D not resolved. Germline V gives CDR1 SEHNR, CDR2 FQNEAQ (reference sequence). The CDR3 runs 13 residues. V lost 8 bases, J lost 7 bases, and 17 bases lay in between. CDR3: CASGARSSGGYTF. For the CDR3, the DNA is TGTGCCAGCGGCGCCAGGTCCTCGGGTGGCTACACCTTC.

The rearrangement joins TRBV11-2 to TRBJ2-7, with 11 positions matching TRBD1. J gave up 6 bases and V 3 bases, and 10 bases lay outside the gene matches. CDR1 is SGHAT and CDR2 is FQNNGV in the germline V gene. CDR3 size: 16 residues. The CDR3 DNA reads as TGTGCCAGCAGCTTGTATTCGGGGACAGGGGGGGCCGAGCAGTACTTC. Translation: CASSLYSGTGGAEQYF.